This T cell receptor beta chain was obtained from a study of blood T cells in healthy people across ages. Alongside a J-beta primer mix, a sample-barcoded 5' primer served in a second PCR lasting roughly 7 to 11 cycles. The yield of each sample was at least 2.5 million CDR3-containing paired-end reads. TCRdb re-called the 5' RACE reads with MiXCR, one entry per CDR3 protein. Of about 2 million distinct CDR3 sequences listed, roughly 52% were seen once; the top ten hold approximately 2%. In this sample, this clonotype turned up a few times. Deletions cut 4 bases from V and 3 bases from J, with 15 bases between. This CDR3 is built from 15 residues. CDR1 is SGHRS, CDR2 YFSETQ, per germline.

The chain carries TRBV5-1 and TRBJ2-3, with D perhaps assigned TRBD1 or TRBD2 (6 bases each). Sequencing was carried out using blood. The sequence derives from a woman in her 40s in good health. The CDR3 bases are TGCGCCAGCAGCGGGGGGCGAAGTGGTACAGATACGCAGTATTTT. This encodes CASSGGRSGTDTQYF.